This entry features one TCR beta chain sequence. As yet, its antigen is unknown. These data originate in a study of T cells after yellow fever vaccination. TCRdb reprocessed the 5' RACE reads via MiXCR and lists one record per CDR3 protein. The sample carries a few hundred thousand distinct CDR3 sequences, around 8.6% recorded once. Whole-study findings and limits: Among all clonotypes, a small share was observed in both CD4 and CD8 compartments.

The receptor comes from a young man who received the YFV17D yellow fever vaccine. The sequencing here drew on CD4+ T cells sorted from PBMCs, taken 5 days after the yellow fever booster vaccination.

The DNA for the CDR3 is TGCGCCAGCAGCTCCACTAGCGGGGGGGCTAGCACAGATACGCAGTATTTT. Protein sequence: CASSSTSGGASTDTQYF. J is TRBJ2-3 and V is TRBV5-1, with TRBD2 identical over 13 bases. V gave up 3 bases and J gave up 0 bases; unmatched junction bases: 4. This CDR3 has 17 residues. CDR1 and CDR2 from the germline V gene are SGHRS and YFSETQ.